This T cell receptor (beta chain) was found in a study of T cells in Graves' hyperthyroidism and ophthalmopathy. Overall study results and limits: Separating ophthalmopathy from stable hyperthyroidism was achieved by a 13 V-J model. Model output signaled ophthalmopathy a median roughly 6 months ahead of onset.

V lost 7 bases and J lost 3; bases outside the gene matches: 5. Germline V gene data show CDR1 as SGHAT and CDR2 as FQNNGV. This CDR3 is built from 13 residues. This clonotype was detected ten times or more. Its antigen remains unknown. Researchers amplified the TCR beta CDR3 regions from RNA transcripts. The HTBI primer set served for first-round RT-PCR of the TCR CDR3. TCRdb independently ran MiXCR on the multiplex PCR reads; one entry per CDR3 protein. Among about 400,000 distinct CDR3 sequences, 15% were seen once, and the ten largest hold about 30%. This clonotype was sampled from a woman aged 30 to 39 with Graves' hyperthyroidism. The genes are TRBV11-2 and TRBJ2-7, with 8 bases fitting TRBD1. The sequenced material came from blood. CDR3 loop: CASTLTGVYEQYF. In DNA, the CDR3 is TGTGCCAGCACCTTGACAGGGGTCTACGAGCAGTACTTC.